This T cell receptor (beta chain) is drawn from a study of Graves' ophthalmopathy and Graves' hyperthyroidism. This clonotype has at least ten counts. CDR1 and CDR2 (germline): MNHEY, SVGEGT. The CDR3 totals 15 residues. J gave up 5 bases and V 4 bases, and 10 bases lay outside the gene matches. Amplification of TCR beta CDR3 regions used RNA transcripts. First-round RT-PCR with HTBI primers preceded a second-round multiplex PCR. TCRdb called the multiplex PCR reads again in MiXCR, with one record for every CDR3 protein. The profile shows around 400,000 distinct CDR3 sequences, about a sixth of them singletons.

The chain combines TRBV6-2 or TRBV6-3 with TRBJ2-5, with 7 bases lining up with TRBD1. The TCR originated in a woman between 18 and 29 years old with Graves' ophthalmopathy. Sequenced input: peripheral blood. This chain's CDR3 is CASSSPPTGSETQYF. For the CDR3, the DNA is TGTGCCAGCAGTTCCCCTCCGACAGGGAGCGAGACCCAGTACTTC.